A single sample is the source of the 12 T cell receptor beta chains below, sequenced in a study of radiotherapy plus CTLA-4 blockade in lung cancer. Profiling relied on immunoSEQ multiplex PCR, and the TCRdb table lists in-frame clones only, not all of them. This sample has approximately 80,000 clones, with less than 85% found just once. The source material was peripheral blood, sampled from a patient treated with radiotherapy plus ipilimumab. These receptors were collected from a human donor with non-small cell lung cancer whose response to radiotherapy plus ipilimumab could not be evaluated.

The chain combines TRBV9 with TRBJ2-2; D unclear. The CDR3 is made up of 16 amino acids. Trimming pared 0 bases from V and 0 bases from J, leaving 9 bases between. Germline CDR1 is SGDLS and CDR2 is YYNGEE. The CDR3 sequence is CASSVVVAANTGELFF. CDR3 in DNA: TGTGCCAGCAGCGTAGTGGTGGCAGCGAACACCGGGGAGCTGTTTTTT.

The rearrangement joins TRBV6-1 to TRBJ2-1; 8 positions match TRBD1. Unmatched junction bases numbered 5, after V lost 4 bases and J lost 6 bases. Germline loops: CDR1 MNHNS, CDR2 SASEGT. The CDR3 extends over 14 amino acids. CDR3 nucleotide sequence: TGTGCCAGCAGTGGACAGGGGTTTGTCAATGAGCAGTTCTTC. This sequence encodes CASSGQGFVNEQFF.

The chain combines TRBV7-2 with TRBJ2-3, with D hard to call. The CDR3 totals 13 residues. Trimming left V 4 bases short and J 3 bases short, with 8 bases between. Germline V gene lookup returns CDR1 SGHTA and CDR2 FQGNSA. The CDR3 loop reads CASSSQRTDTQYF. The CDR3 region has the DNA TGTGCCAGCAGCTCCCAGAGGACAGATACGCAGTATTTT.

The chain carries TRBV5-1 and TRBJ1-1; D is unresolved. Per the germline V gene, CDR1 is SGHRS and CDR2 is YFSETQ. The V and J ends lost 0 bases and 3 bases respectively, with 6 bases between them. This CDR3 is 13 amino acids long. The CDR3 region is CASSLAQYTEAFF. Here the CDR3 DNA reads TGCGCCAGCAGCTTGGCGCAGTACACTGAAGCTTTCTTT.

The gene calls are TRBV27 and TRBJ2-5; 10 bases align to TRBD1. The J call may be incorrect, as the DNA end agrees better with TRBJ2-7. Germline loops: CDR1 MNHEY, CDR2 SMNVEV (reference sequence). The CDR3 consists of 17 residues. The CDR3 loop reads CASSLEAYGTGVAEQYF. The DNA of the CDR3 is TGTGCCAGCAGTTTAGAAGCCTACGGGACAGGGGTAGCCGAGCAGTACTTC.

The genes are TRBV7-8 and TRBJ2-3; D possibly corresponds to TRBD1 (5 bases). The CDR3 spans 14 residues. CDR1 SGHVS and CDR2 FQNEAQ come from the germline V gene. Between the trimmed V and J ends, which lost 5 bases and 0 bases, there was a span of 9 bases. The CDR3 coding sequence is TGTGCCAGCAGCGACAGCGCTAGCACAGATACGCAGTATTTT. Translation: CASSDSASTDTQYF.

The V call is TRBV9, the J call TRBJ2-3; 9 nucleotides align to TRBD2. The V gene's germline CDR1 is SGDLS and CDR2 YYNGEE. With V trimmed by 0 bases and J by 2 bases, 4 bases remained unmatched. The CDR3 extends over 16 amino acids. The DNA for the CDR3 is TGTGCCAGCAGCGTAGAAGGGACTAGCACCACAGATACGCAGTATTTT. Its translation: CASSVEGTSTTDTQYF.

Comment on this clone: The junction differs from germline at one of its ends, possibly a read error. The chain recombines TRBV27 with TRBJ1-2; 9 bases map to TRBD1. The V gene's germline CDR1 is MNHEY and CDR2 SMNVEV (reference sequence). CDR3 size: 12 residues. DNA for the CDR3: TGTGCCAGCAGACAGGGGGCGGGGGGCTGCACCTTC. Its protein product is CASRQGAGGCTF.

The genes are TRBV7-2 and TRBJ2-5; tentative D call: TRBD2 (6 bases). V shed 0 bases and J shed 2 bases, with 13 bases lying between them. This CDR3 is 16 amino acids long. The germline V gene encodes CDR1 SGHTA and CDR2 FQGNSA. CDR3: CASSLAAGLGQETQYF. The CDR3 DNA reads TGTGCCAGCAGCTTAGCGGCGGGGTTAGGGCAAGAGACCCAGTACTTC.

V is TRBV6-5 and J is TRBJ1-2; possibly TRBD1 for D (5 bases). The CDR3 loop spans 13 amino acids. Germline values: CDR1 MNHEY, CDR2 SVGAGI. Trimming pared 5 bases from V and 2 bases from J, leaving 9 bases between. CDR3 amino acids: CASSKTENYGYTF. The CDR3 DNA reads as TGTGCCAGCAGTAAGACAGAGAACTATGGCTACACCTTC.

This chain links TRBV7-9 with TRBJ2-7; TRBD2 matches 7 bases. From germline, CDR1 is SEHNR and CDR2 FQNEAQ (reference sequence). Unmatched junction bases numbered 11, after V lost 5 bases and J lost 7 bases. This CDR3 is built from 14 residues. Here the CDR3 reads CASSHPGGGREQYF. Here the CDR3 DNA reads TGTGCCAGCAGCCATCCGGGGGGTGGCCGGGAGCAGTACTTC.

This chain connects TRBV4-3 to TRBJ1-4; D is ambiguous. V lost 1 base and J lost 7, with 16 bases in between. Germline lookup yields CDR1 LGHNA and CDR2 YSLEER. The CDR3 contains 16 residues. The CDR3 DNA reads as TGCGCCAGCAGCCAAGGCTTTCCGGGATTTTCTGAAAAACTGTTTTTT. Protein sequence: CASSQGFPGFSEKLFF.